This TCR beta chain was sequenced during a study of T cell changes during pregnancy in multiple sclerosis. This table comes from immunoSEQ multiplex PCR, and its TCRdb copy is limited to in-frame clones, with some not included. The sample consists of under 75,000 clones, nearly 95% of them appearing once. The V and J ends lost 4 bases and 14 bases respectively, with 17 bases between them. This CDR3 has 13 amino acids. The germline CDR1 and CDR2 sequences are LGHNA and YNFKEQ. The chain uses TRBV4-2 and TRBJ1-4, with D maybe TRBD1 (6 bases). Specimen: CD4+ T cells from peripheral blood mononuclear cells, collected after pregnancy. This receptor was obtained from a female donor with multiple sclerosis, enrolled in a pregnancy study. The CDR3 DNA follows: TGTGCCAGCAGCCTCGGGACCTCGAGGGGGCTGTTTTTT. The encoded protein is CASSLGTSRGLFF.